One T cell receptor (beta chain) is described in this entry. Its antigen target is currently unknown. Per-nucleotide qualities are absent, and no much larger clonotype sits a single base away. Whole blood was collected in K2EDTA tubes by collaborating institutions according to the institutions' own protocols. Collaborator samples were shipped for TCRbeta analysis as frozen whole blood, isolated PBMCs, or DNA extracted from either sample type. The entry originates in a study of blood T cell repertoires in COVID-19 (dated by TCRdb to 2020 to 2021). In terms of the full investigation: Samples covering the acute and convalescent phases of COVID-19 were provided by collaborators in the United States, Italy and Spain. A freely available public database, intended as a resource for researchers studying the immune response to SARS-CoV-2, is where the repertoires were released. The prospective study material was composed of cDNA or gDNA derived from T cells, B-cell-depleted T cells, or PBMCs. The sample metadata nearly always contained a de-identified subject ID, COVID-19 status, age in years and sex. Where HLA class I and class II types were available, the types were taken from metadata supplied by the sample provider, not from assay-based typing. The samples were drawn from two sources: the first 160 participants of the ongoing ImmuneRACE study, and 1,000 to 1,500 subjects contributed by 6 global collaborators. Deeply sampled blood TCRbeta repertoires from subjects exposed to, actively infected with, or recovered from COVID-19 were included in the dataset. Here is what the overall study found, with its caveats: How much clinical and demographic metadata was included differed by source and by participant, and the metadata was provided uncurated.

Trimming removed 3 bases from V and 10 bases from J, leaving 12 bases between the germline ends. The CDR3 starts with the cysteine, ends with the phenylalanine, and has 12 residues. The entry retains the CDR3 DNA only, 36 bases that are in frame from base 1. CDR1 MNHNY and CDR2 SVGAGI are derived from the germline V gene (reference sequence). TCRbeta CDR3 regions were amplified from genomic DNA using the immunoSEQ Assay, a bias-controlled multiplex PCR. The authors processed their data as follows. The number of nucleated cells in each sample was estimated by amplification of reference gene primers within the assay. To quantify the absolute abundance of each unique TCRbeta CDR3 rearrangement, sequence reads were collapsed and filtered. For each sample, productive Simpson clonality was calculated as the square root of Simpson's diversity index over productive rearrangements. Sourced from immuneACCESS, this table was stored by TCRdb with only in-frame sequences that have V and J called. A share of the clones is absent; for the studies checked, an unresolved V gene accounts for under half, and the remainder has no known explanation. V, J and clone size were drawn from that table, and D and trimming were deduced from the DNA. The sample contains under 150,000 clones, around four fifths of them found a single time. In total, the top ten clones hold about 6% of the sample.

The rearranged segments are TRBV6-6 and TRBJ1-2; the D region possibly corresponds to TRBD1 (6 bases align). The TCR originated in a man at least 80 years old with active or convalescent COVID-19. Sequenced sample: peripheral blood. The CDR3 protein is CASSYTGGDYTF. Read as DNA, the sequence is TGTGCCAGCAGTTATACGGGGGGCGACTACACCTTC.